The 17 T cell receptor beta chains below come from one sample, sequenced in a study of cytomegalovirus exposure and HLA in healthy donors (dated 2017 in TCRdb). Libraries came from the immunoSEQ multiplex PCR assay. For the multiplex PCR, a mixture combining 60 forward primers for TCR Vbeta segments and 13 reverse primers for TCR Jbeta segments was used. TCRdb re-hosts the immuneACCESS table, in-frame sequences only. Its copies lack some clones; in the studies checked, an unresolved V gene accounts for under half of them, and the cause for the rest is not known. The sample contains more than 90,000 clones, 55% to 80% of them found a single time. The ten most abundant clones make up roughly 2.2% of the sample. The sequencing sample was made of PBMCs. These receptors were collected from a woman in her 30s in good health and CMV-seronegative.

To note about this clone: The sample contains more than one DNA sequence encoding this CDR3. V is TRBV9 and J is TRBJ2-3; TRBD2 aligns across 12 bases. The CDR3 length is 16 residues. V lost 2 bases, J lost 0 bases, and 1 base stayed unmatched. Germline values: CDR1 SGDLS, CDR2 YYNGEE. CDR3 sequence reads: CASSVGTSGSTDTQYF. The CDR3 nucleotides are TGTGCCAGCAGCGTCGGGACTAGCGGGAGCACAGATACGCAGTATTTT.

The V and J genes are TRBV18 and TRBJ2-2; 7 nucleotides match TRBD2. The CDR3 consists of 16 residues. Germline V gene sequence: CDR1 KGHSH, CDR2 LQKENI. V shed 1 base, J shed 3 bases, and the junction held 5 bases outside the gene matches. CDR3 in amino acids: CASSPQGGRDTGELFF. The DNA of the CDR3 is TGTGCCAGCTCACCACAAGGCGGGAGAGACACCGGGGAGCTGTTTTTT.

The gene calls are TRBV30 and TRBJ2-5; 11 bases align to TRBD2. The CDR3 extends over 16 amino acids. J lost 4 bases, V lost 0 bases, and 7 bases had no gene match. Germline-derived CDR1 and CDR2 are GTSNPN and SVGIG (reference sequence). As DNA, the CDR3 is TGTGCCTGGAGTGTACTTCCCCTAGCGGGAGGAGAGACCCAGTACTTC. Translating gives CAWSVLPLAGGETQYF.

This sequence joins TRBV4-3 and TRBJ1-1, with D uncertain. The CDR3 runs 15 residues. Trimming cost V 1 base and J 0 bases, with 9 bases left between them. Germline values: CDR1 LGHNA, CDR2 YSLEER. CDR3 in DNA: TGCGCCAGCAGCCAAGTAGTAGAATTGAACACTGAAGCTTTCTTT. This sequence encodes CASSQVVELNTEAFF.

Points on this clone: The junction departs from germline at one end; a sequencing error may be responsible. The genes are TRBV7-7 and TRBJ2-3; 7 bases align to TRBD2. This CDR3 comprises 14 residues. Per the germline V gene, CDR1 is SSHAT and CDR2 is FNYEAQ (reference sequence). The CDR3 protein is CASSVGTTQDTQYF. The CDR3 DNA reads as TGTGCTAGCAGCGTCGGGACTACCCAAGATACGCAGTATTTT.

The table lists this clone with a few counts. The chain links TRBV15 to TRBJ1-1; no reliable D call. This CDR3 contains 14 residues. Germline V gene sequence: CDR1 LNHNV, CDR2 YYDKDF (reference sequence). V was cut by 0 bases and J by 5 bases, with 10 bases left in between. The CDR3 region is CATSRDGTVTEAFF. Here the CDR3 DNA reads TGTGCCACCAGCAGAGATGGTACGGTGACTGAAGCTTTCTTT.

The V call is TRBV27, the J call TRBJ2-5; D gene ambiguous. Trimming shortened V by 5 bases and J by 2 bases, and 6 bases separated the two germline ends. The CDR3 has 12 residues. Germline CDR1 and CDR2: MNHEY and SMNVEV (reference sequence). CDR3 region: CASSHTQETQYF. CDR3 nucleotide sequence: TGTGCCAGCAGTCATACTCAAGAGACCCAGTACTTC.

This rearrangement joins TRBV19 to TRBJ1-1; D remains unclear. The V end was cut by 6 bases, the J end by 0 bases, with 14 bases between. CDR1 LNHDA and CDR2 SQIVND come from the germline V gene (reference sequence). The CDR3 is 15 amino acids. Written as DNA, the CDR3 is TGTGCCAGTAGGGGCATTGTATGGTTGAACACTGAAGCTTTCTTT. The encoded protein is CASRGIVWLNTEAFF.

This chain uses TRBV28 with TRBJ2-5; 9 nucleotides agree with TRBD1. V trimming: 2 bases; J trimming: 5 bases; junction bases outside the gene matches: 6. The CDR3 is 15 amino acids. CDR1 is MDHEN, CDR2 SYDVKM, per germline. CDR3 in amino acids: CASSLPGQGLETQYF. The CDR3 DNA sequence: TGTGCCAGCAGTTTACCTGGACAGGGGTTGGAGACCCAGTACTTC.

The chain employs TRBV13 and TRBJ1-1, with D perhaps matching TRBD1 (5 bases). This CDR3 region has 12 residues. Trimming pared 4 bases from V and 7 bases from J, leaving 10 bases between. Germline loops: CDR1 PRHDT, CDR2 FYEKMQ (reference sequence). The CDR3 region is CASSSSGLEAFF. The CDR3 bases are TGTGCCAGCAGCTCATCAGGGCTTGAAGCTTTCTTT.

The V gene is TRBV10-3, the J gene TRBJ1-1; 8 bases align to TRBD1. This CDR3 region has 13 residues. CDR1 is ENHRY, CDR2 SYGVKD, per germline. Unmatched junction bases numbered 4, after V lost 6 bases and J lost 4 bases. The CDR3 DNA reads TGTGCCATCAGCTCCGACAGGGGCACTGAAGCTTTCTTT. Translating it yields CAISSDRGTEAFF.

This clone has only a few counts. The chain couples TRBV28 to TRBJ2-3; 7 nucleotides match TRBD1. Germline V gene lookup returns CDR1 MDHEN and CDR2 SYDVKM. The V gene end was trimmed by 3 bases and the J gene end by 0 bases; junction bases not matched to a gene: 6. The CDR3 is 16 residues long. CDR3 sequence: CASSFYRGLSTDTQYF. CDR3 nucleotide sequence: TGTGCCAGCAGTTTTTACAGGGGCCTAAGCACAGATACGCAGTATTTT.

This chain links TRBV2 with TRBJ2-3, with 7 nucleotides matching TRBD2. The germline V gene has CDR1 SNHLY and CDR2 FYNNEI. This CDR3 region has 13 residues. J gave up 3 bases and V 8 bases, and 5 bases lay outside the gene matches. CDR3 residues: CASANSGTDTQYF. The CDR3 DNA is TGTGCCAGCGCTAATAGCGGGACAGATACGCAGTATTTT. Supplemented by reference TRBV2 and TRBJ2-3, the full variable domain reads EPEVTQTPSHQVTQMGQEVILRCVPISNHLYFYWYRQILGQKVEFLVSFYNNEISEKSEIFDDQFSVERPDGSNFTLKIRSTKLEDSAMYFCASANSGTDTQYFGPGTRLTVL.

The chain joins TRBV7-9 to TRBJ2-5, with D unresolved. This CDR3 has 12 residues. The V and J ends lost 4 bases and 5 bases respectively, with 8 bases between them. The V gene's germline CDR1 is SEHNR and CDR2 FQNEAQ (reference sequence). CDR3: CASSSRVETQYF. DNA of the CDR3: TGTGCCAGCAGCTCACGGGTGGAGACCCAGTACTTC.

The J gene is TRBJ1-1, the V gene TRBV27; tentatively, D is TRBD1 (6 bases). The length of the CDR3 is 14 residues. The germline CDR1 and CDR2 sequences are MNHEY and SMNVEV (reference sequence). Trimming stripped 2 bases from V and 2 bases from J, with 9 bases between. In nucleotides, the CDR3 is TGTGCCAGCAGTTTAGCCAGGGGCAACACTGAAGCTTTCTTT. It translates to CASSLARGNTEAFF.

The CDR3 DNA sequence: TGTGCCAGCAGCCCAACCCTAGCGGGAGGCTCCCAGTTCTTC. It encodes CASSPTLAGGSQFF. This chain connects TRBV5-6 to TRBJ2-1, with TRBD2 matching 11 bases. The J segment lost 13 bases and the V segment lost 4 bases, leaving 10 bases of the junction unmatched. The CDR3 runs 14 residues. Germline assignment: CDR1 SGHDT and CDR2 YYEEEE.

The rearrangement uses TRBV7-9 and TRBJ2-2; possibly TRBD1 for D (6 bases). The germline V gene has CDR1 SEHNR and CDR2 FQNEAQ (reference sequence). The CDR3 totals 15 residues. Trimming took 5 bases from V and 3 from J, leaving 13 bases between them. The CDR3 bases are TGTGCCAGCAGCGGGGGCCTAGCCTACACCGGGGAGCTGTTTTTT. This gives the protein CASSGGLAYTGELFF. Together with reference TRBV7-9 and TRBJ2-2, the CDR3 gives the full variable domain: DTGVSQNPRHKITKRGQNVTFRCDPISEHNRLYWYRQTLGQGPEFLTYFQNEAQLEKSRLLSDRFSAERPKGSFSTLEIQRTEQGDSAMYLCASSGGLAYTGELFFGEGSRLTVL.